This TCR beta chain was identified in a study of CD8+CD57+ T cells in acquired aplastic anemia. General study findings and limits: The study found no significant CD8+ Simpson's diversity difference between patients and controls. Around 29 CD8+ CDR3 sequences were shared between patients and controls.

This clonotype was counted ten times or more. What it recognizes is unknown. The TCR beta profiling, which covered VDJ combination and CDR3 sequence, was carried out using genomic DNA as the template. Via MiXCR, TCRdb re-called the reads, giving one row per CDR3 protein. Counted here are some 180,000 distinct CDR3 sequences, 40% to 55% occurring once; the ten biggest clones make up approximately 2.9%. Deletions cut 0 bases from V and 6 bases from J, with 8 bases between. The CDR3 consists of 13 residues. Looked up from germline, CDR1 is LGHNT and CDR2 is FRNRAP. Specimen: sorted CD4+, CD8+, or CD8+CD57+ T cells (not recorded which) from PBMCs. The TCR was taken from a human donor in good health. This chain joins TRBV12-5 and TRBJ1-1; D gene uncertain. The CDR3: CASGLVPGSEAFF. CDR3 bases: TGTGCTAGTGGTTTGGTCCCTGGATCTGAAGCTTTCTTT.